This entry describes one TCR beta chain. J gave up 5 bases and V 1 base, and 2 bases lay outside the gene matches. Germline V gene data show CDR1 as LNHDA and CDR2 as SQIVND (reference sequence). CDR3 size: 14 residues. The data are from a study of blood T cell repertoires in COVID-19. Produced via immunoSEQ multiplex PCR; TCRdb's table is partial and in-frame only. The sample consists of approximately 390,000 clones, 80% to 90% of them appearing once. Sequences were obtained from peripheral blood. The sequence came from a woman aged 55-69 years with COVID-19, enrolled during active disease. The chain employs TRBV19 and TRBJ1-5; 7 nucleotides line up with TRBD1. CDR3 region: CASSIVRGHQPQHF. The DNA of the CDR3 is TGTGCCAGTAGTATAGTGAGGGGGCATCAGCCCCAGCATTTT.